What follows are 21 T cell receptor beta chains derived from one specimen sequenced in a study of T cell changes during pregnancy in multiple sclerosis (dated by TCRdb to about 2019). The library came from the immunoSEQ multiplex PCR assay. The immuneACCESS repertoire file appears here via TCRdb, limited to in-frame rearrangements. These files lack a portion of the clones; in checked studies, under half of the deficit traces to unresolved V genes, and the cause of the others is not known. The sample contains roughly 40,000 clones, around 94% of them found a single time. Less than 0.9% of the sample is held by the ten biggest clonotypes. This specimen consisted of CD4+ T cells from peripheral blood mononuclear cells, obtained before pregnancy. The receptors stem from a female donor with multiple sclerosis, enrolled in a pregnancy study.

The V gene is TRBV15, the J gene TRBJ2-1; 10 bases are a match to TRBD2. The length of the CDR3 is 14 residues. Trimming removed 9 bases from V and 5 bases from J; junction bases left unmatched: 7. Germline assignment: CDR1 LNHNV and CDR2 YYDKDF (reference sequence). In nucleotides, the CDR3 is TGTGCCACGCAGGGACTAGCGTTTCACAATGAGCAGTTCTTC. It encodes CATQGLAFHNEQFF.

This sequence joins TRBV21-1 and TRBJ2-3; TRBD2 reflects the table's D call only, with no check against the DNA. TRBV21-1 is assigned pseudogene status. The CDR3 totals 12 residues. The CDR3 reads CASSVSGDTQYF. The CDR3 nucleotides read TGTGCCAGCAGCGTAAGCGGAGATACGCAGTATTTT.

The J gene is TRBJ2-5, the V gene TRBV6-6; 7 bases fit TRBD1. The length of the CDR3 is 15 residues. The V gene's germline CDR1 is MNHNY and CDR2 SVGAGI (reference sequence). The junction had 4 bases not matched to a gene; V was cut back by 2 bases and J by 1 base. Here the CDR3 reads CASSYPGTAQETQYF. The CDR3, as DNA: TGTGCCAGCAGTTACCCCGGGACAGCCCAAGAGACCCAGTACTTC.

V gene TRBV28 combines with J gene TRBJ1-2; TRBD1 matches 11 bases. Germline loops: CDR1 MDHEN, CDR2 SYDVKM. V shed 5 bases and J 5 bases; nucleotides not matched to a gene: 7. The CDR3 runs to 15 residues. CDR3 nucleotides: TGTGCCAGCAGTCCCAGGACAGGGGGCCTTTATGGCTACACCTTC. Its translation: CASSPRTGGLYGYTF.

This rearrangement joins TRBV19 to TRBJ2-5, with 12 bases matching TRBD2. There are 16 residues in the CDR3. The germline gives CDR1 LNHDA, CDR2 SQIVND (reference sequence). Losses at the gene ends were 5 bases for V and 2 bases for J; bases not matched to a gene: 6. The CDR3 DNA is TGTGCCAGTAGTTTCCGACTAGCGGGGGCACAAGAGACCCAGTACTTC. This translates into CASSFRLAGAQETQYF. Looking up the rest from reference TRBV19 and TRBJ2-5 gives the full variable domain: DGGITQSPKYLFRKEGQNVTLSCEQNLNHDAMYWYRQDPGQGLRLIYYSQIVNDFQKGDIAEGYSVSREKKESFPLTVTSAQKNPTAFYLCASSFRLAGAQETQYFGPGTRLLVL.

The CDR3 coding sequence is TGTGCCAGCAGCCAGATACAGGGTTTAAGCACAGATACGCAGTATTTT. Residues: CASSQIQGLSTDTQYF. This chain joins TRBV4-2 and TRBJ2-3; maybe TRBD1 (6 bases). The CDR3 contains 16 residues. Between the trimmed V and J ends, which lost 3 bases and 0 bases, there was a span of 13 bases. Germline CDR1 reads LGHNA; CDR2 reads YNFKEQ.

DNA of the CDR3: TGTGCCAGCAGTGAAGCAGCGGGAGGGCACGAGCAGTACTTC. This gives the protein CASSEAAGGHEQYF. V usage is TRBV6-1 and J usage is TRBJ2-7; TRBD2 aligns across 10 bases. With V trimmed by 0 bases and J by 5 bases, 1 base remained unmatched. Germline CDR1 and CDR2: MNHNS and SASEGT. This CDR3 has 14 residues.

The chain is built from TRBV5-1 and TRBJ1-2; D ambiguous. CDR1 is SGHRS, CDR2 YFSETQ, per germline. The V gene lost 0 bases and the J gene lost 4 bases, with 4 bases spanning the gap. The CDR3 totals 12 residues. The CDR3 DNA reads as TGCGCCAGCAGCTTGGGGAGCTATGGCTACACCTTC. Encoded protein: CASSLGSYGYTF.

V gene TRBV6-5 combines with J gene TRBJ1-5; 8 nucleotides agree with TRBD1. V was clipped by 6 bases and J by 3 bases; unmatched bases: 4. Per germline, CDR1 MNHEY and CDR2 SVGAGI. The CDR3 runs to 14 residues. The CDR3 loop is CASRKDRANQPQHF. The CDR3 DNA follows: TGTGCCAGCAGAAAGGACAGGGCCAATCAGCCCCAGCATTTT.

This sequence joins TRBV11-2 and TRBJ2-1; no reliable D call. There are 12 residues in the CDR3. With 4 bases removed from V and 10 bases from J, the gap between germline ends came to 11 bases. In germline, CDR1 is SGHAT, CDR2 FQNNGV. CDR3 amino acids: CASSSLGNEQFF. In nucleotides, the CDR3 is TGTGCCAGCAGCTCCTTGGGCAACGAGCAGTTCTTC.

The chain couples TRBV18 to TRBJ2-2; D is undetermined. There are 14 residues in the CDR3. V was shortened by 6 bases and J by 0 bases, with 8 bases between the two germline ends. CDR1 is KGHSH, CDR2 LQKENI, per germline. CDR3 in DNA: TGTGCCAGCTCGGCAGGCGCGAACACCGGGGAGCTGTTTTTT. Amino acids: CASSAGANTGELFF.

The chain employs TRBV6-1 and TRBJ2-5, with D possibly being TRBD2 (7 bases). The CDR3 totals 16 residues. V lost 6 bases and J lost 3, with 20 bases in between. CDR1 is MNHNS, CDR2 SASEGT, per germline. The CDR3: CASSETRGASEETQYF. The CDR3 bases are TGTGCCAGCAGCGAAACCCGGGGGGCTAGCGAAGAGACCCAGTACTTC.

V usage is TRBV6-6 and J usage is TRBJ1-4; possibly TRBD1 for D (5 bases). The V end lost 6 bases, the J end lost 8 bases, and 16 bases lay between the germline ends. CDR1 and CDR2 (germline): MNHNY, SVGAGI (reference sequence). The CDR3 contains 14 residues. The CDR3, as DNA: TGTGCCAGCAGACCGGACATCTCCGGGGAAAAACTGTTTTTT. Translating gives CASRPDISGEKLFF.

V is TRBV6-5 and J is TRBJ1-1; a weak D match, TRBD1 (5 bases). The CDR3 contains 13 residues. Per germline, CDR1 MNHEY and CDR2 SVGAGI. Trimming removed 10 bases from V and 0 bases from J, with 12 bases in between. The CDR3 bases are TGTGCCACCCGACAGCTCATGAACACTGAAGCTTTCTTT. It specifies CATRQLMNTEAFF.

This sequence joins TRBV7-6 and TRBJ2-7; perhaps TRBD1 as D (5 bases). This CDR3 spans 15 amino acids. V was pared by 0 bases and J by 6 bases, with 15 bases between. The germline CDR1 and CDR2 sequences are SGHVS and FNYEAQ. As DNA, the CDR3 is TGTGCCAGCAGCTTAGCCGGACAAGGGTGGTCCGAGCAGTACTTC. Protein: CASSLAGQGWSEQYF.

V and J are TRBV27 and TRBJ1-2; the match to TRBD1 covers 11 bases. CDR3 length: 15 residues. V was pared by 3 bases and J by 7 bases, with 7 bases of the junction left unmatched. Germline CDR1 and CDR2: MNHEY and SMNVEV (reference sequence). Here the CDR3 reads CASSFYGQGAGGYTF. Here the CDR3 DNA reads TGTGCCAGCAGTTTCTATGGACAGGGGGCAGGTGGCTACACCTTC.

CDR3 sequence reads: CASSIPGVGSGANVLTF. The CDR3 DNA follows: TGTGCCAGTAGTATACCCGGGGTGGGCTCTGGGGCCAACGTCCTGACTTTC. The V and J genes are TRBV19 and TRBJ2-6, with D perhaps matching TRBD2 (5 bases). Germline V gene data show CDR1 as LNHDA and CDR2 as SQIVND (reference sequence). With 2 bases removed from V and 0 bases from J, the gap between germline ends came to 11 bases. The CDR3 is made up of 17 amino acids. Combining the CDR3 with reference TRBV19 and TRBJ2-6 gives the whole variable domain DGGITQSPKYLFRKEGQNVTLSCEQNLNHDAMYWYRQDPGQGLRLIYYSQIVNDFQKGDIAEGYSVSREKKESFPLTVTSAQKNPTAFYLCASSIPGVGSGANVLTFGAGSRLTVL.

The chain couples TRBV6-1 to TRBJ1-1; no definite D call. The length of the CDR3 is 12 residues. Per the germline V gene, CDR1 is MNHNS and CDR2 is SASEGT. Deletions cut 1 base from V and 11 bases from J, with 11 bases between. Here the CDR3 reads CASSEDWAMAFF. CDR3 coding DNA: TGTGCCAGCAGTGAAGACTGGGCTATGGCTTTCTTT.

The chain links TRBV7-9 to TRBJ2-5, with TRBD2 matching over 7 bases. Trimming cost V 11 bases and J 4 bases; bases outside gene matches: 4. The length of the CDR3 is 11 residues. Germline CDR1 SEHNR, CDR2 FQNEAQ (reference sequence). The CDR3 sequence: CAGLAGETQYF. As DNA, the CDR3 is TGTGCCGGATTAGCGGGAGAGACCCAGTACTTC.

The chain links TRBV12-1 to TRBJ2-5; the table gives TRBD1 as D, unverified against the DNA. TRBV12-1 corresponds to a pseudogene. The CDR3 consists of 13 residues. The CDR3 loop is CASSQGTGGTQYF. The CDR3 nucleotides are TGTGCCAGCAGCCAGGGGACGGGTGGGACCCAGTACTTC.

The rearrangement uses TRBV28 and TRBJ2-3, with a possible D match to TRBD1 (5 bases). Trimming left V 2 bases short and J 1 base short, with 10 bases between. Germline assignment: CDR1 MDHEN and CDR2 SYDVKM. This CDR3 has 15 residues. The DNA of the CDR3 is TGTGCCAGCAGTTTACAGGGTAGGGGCACAGATACGCAGTATTTT. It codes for CASSLQGRGTDTQYF.